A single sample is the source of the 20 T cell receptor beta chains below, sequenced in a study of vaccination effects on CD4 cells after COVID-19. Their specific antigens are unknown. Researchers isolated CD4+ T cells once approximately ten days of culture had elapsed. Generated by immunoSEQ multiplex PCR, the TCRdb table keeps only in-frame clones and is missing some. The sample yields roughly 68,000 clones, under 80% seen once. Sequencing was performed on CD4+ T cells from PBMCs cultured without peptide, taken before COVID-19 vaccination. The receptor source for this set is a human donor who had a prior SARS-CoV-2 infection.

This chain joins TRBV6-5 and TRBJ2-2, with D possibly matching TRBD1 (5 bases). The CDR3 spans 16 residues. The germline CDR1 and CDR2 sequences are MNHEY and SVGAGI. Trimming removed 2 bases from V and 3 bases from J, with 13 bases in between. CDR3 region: CASSYIGRTYTGELFF. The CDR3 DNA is TGTGCCAGCAGTTACATCGGCAGGACATACACCGGGGAGCTGTTTTTT.

The CDR3 loop is CASSRDFQETQYF. The CDR3, as DNA: TGTGCCAGCAGCAGGGATTTCCAAGAGACCCAGTACTTC. The chain has TRBV14 and TRBJ2-5; no definite D call. The CDR3 spans 13 residues. The V gene lost 5 bases and the J gene lost 1 base, with 8 bases spanning the gap. The V gene's germline CDR1 is SGHDN and CDR2 FVKESK.

The CDR3 DNA follows: TGCGCCAGCAGCTTGGAGCTGAGCCACTATGGCTACACCTTC. This encodes CASSLELSHYGYTF. The gene calls are TRBV5-1 and TRBJ1-2; the D is unclear. Germline V CDR1 and CDR2: SGHRS, YFSETQ. Trimming took 0 bases from V and 3 from J, leaving 9 bases between them. The CDR3 covers 14 residues.

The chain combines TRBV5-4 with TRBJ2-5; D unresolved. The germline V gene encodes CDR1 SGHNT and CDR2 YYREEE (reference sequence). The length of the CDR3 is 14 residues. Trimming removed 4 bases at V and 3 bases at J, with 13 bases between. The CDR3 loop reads CASSRSRGEETQYF. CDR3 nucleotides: TGTGCCAGCAGCCGTAGTCGAGGAGAAGAGACCCAGTACTTC.

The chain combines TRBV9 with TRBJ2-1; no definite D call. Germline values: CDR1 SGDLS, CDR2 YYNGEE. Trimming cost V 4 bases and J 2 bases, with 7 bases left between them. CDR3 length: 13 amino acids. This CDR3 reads CASSFHPYNEQFF. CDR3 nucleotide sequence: TGTGCCAGCAGCTTCCACCCCTACAATGAGCAGTTCTTC.

The CDR3, as DNA: TGCGCCAGCAGCGAGCGGGAGTCCGGGGAGCTGTTTTTT. Translation gives CASSERESGELFF. The V call is TRBV5-1, the J call TRBJ2-2; 8 nucleotides line up with TRBD2. This CDR3 region has 13 residues. With 4 bases clipped from V and 6 bases from J, the junction kept 2 bases outside the gene matches. Germline-derived CDR1 and CDR2 are SGHRS and YFSETQ.

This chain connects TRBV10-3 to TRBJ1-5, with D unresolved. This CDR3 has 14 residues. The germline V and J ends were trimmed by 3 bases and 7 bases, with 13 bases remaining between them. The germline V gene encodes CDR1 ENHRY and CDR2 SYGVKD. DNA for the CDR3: TGTGCCATCAGTGAAGGGCAGGTATTCCAGCCCCAGCATTTT. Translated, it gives CAISEGQVFQPQHF.

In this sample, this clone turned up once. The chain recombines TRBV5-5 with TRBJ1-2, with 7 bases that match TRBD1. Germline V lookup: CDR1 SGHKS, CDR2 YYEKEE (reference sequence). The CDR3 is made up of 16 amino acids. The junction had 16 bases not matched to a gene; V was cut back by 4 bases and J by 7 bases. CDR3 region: CASSPRAGAGGGGYTF. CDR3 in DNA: TGTGCCAGCAGCCCGCGGGCGGGGGCAGGGGGAGGTGGCTACACCTTC. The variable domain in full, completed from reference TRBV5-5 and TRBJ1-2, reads DAGVTQSPTHLIKTRGQQVTLRCSPISGHKSVSWYQQVLGQGPQFIFQYYEKEERGRGNFPDRFSARQFPNYSSELNVNALLLGDSALYLCASSPRAGAGGGGYTFGSGTRLTVV.

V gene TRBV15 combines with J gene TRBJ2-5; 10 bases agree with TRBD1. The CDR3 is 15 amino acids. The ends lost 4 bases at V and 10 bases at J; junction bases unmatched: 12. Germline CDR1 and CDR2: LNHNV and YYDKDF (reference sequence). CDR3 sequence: CATSKRDRGWRDQYF. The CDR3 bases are TGTGCCACCAGCAAAAGGGACAGGGGATGGCGAGACCAGTACTTC.

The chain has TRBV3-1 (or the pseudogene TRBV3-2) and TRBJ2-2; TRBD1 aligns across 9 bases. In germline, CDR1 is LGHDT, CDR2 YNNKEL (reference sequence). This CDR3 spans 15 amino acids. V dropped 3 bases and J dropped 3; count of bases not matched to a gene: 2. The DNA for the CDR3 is TGTGCCAGCAGCCATAGGGACAGGGACACCGGGGAGCTGTTTTTT. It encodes CASSHRDRDTGELFF.

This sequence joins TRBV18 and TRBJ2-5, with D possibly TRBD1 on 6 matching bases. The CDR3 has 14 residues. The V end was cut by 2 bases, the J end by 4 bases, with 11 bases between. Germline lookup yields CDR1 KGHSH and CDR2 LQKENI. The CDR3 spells CASSPTRGVETQYF. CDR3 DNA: TGTGCCAGCTCACCAACCAGGGGAGTAGAGACCCAGTACTTC.

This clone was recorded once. The CDR3 loop reads CASSPFGLAYETQYF. For the CDR3, the DNA is TGTGCCAGCAGCCCTTTTGGACTAGCGTACGAGACCCAGTACTTC. The chain carries TRBV7-2 and TRBJ2-5; 9 nucleotides align to TRBD2. Unmatched junction bases numbered 9, after V lost 5 bases and J lost 5 bases. CDR3 size: 15 residues. CDR1 and CDR2 (germline): SGHTA, FQGNSA. The whole variable domain, filled in from reference TRBV7-2 and TRBJ2-5, reads GAGVSQSPSNKVTEKGKDVELRCDPISGHTALYWYRQSLGQGLEFLIYFQGNSAPDKSGLPSDRFSAERTGGSVSTLTIQRTQQEDSAVYLCASSPFGLAYETQYFGPGTRLLVL.

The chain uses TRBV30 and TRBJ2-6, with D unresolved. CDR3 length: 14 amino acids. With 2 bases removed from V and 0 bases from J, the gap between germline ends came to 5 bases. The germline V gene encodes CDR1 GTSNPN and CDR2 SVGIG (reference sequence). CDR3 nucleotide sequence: TGTGCCTGGAGTCCAAGCTCTGGGGCCAACGTCCTGACTTTC. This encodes CAWSPSSGANVLTF.

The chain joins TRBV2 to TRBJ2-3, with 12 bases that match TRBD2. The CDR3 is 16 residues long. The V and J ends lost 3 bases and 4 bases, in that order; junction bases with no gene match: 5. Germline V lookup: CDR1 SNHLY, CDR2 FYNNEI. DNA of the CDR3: TGTGCCAGCAGTGAGTCTGCTAGCGGGAGGGCAGATACGCAGTATTTT. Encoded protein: CASSESASGRADTQYF.

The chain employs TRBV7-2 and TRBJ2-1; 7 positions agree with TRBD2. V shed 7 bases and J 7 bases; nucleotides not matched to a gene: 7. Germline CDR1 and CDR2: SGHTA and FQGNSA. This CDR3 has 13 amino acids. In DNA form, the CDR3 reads TGTGCCAGCACCGGGCGGGAGATTAATGAGCAGTTCTTC. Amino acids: CASTGREINEQFF.

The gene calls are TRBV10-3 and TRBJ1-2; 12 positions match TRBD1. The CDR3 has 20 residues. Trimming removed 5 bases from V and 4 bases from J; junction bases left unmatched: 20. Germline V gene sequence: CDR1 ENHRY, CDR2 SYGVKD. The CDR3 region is CAISRFPRRDRGQGGYGYTF. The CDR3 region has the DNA TGTGCCATCAGTCGTTTCCCCCGCCGGGACAGGGGGCAGGGAGGCTATGGCTACACCTTC.

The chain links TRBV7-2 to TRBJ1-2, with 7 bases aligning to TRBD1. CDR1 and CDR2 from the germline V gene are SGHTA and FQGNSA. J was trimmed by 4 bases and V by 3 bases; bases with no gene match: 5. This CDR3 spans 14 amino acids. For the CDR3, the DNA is TGTGCCAGCAGCTTCCGACAGGGAGCCTATGGCTACACCTTC. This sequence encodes CASSFRQGAYGYTF.

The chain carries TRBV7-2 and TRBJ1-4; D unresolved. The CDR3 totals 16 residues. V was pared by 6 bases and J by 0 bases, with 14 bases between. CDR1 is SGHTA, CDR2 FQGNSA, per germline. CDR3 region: CASSSRLIATNEKLFF. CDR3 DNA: TGTGCCAGCAGTTCTAGACTAATTGCAACTAATGAAAAACTGTTTTTT.

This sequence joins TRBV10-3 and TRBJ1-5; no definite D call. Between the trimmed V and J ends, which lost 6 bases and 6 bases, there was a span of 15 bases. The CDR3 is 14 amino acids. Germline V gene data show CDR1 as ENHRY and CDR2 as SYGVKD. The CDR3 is CAIRQDPGGQPQHF. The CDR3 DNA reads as TGTGCCATCAGGCAAGACCCGGGAGGTCAGCCCCAGCATTTT.

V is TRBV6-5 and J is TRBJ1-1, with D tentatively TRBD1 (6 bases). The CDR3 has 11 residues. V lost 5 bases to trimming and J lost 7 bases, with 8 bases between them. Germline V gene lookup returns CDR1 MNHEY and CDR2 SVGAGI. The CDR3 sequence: CASSQGSEAFF. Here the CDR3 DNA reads TGTGCCAGCAGTCAGGGGAGTGAAGCTTTCTTT.